One and the same sample provided the 2 T cell receptor beta chains below, sequenced in a study of blood T cell repertoires in COVID-19. Clones were sequenced by immunoSEQ multiplex PCR, and TCRdb holds only the in-frame ones, with some missing. This sample has tens of thousands of clones, with roughly 91% found just once. The sequenced sample consisted of peripheral blood. The receptors originated from a middle-aged man with active COVID-19.

V gene TRBV7-7 combines with J gene TRBJ2-3; D remains unclear. CDR3 length: 14 residues. Germline V lookup: CDR1 SSHAT, CDR2 FNYEAQ (reference sequence). Trimming removed 1 base at V and 0 bases at J, with 5 bases between. CDR3 loop: CASSLGQSTDTQYF. CDR3 in DNA: TGTGCCAGCAGCTTAGGGCAGAGCACAGATACGCAGTATTTT.

This sequence joins TRBV7-8 and TRBJ2-1; tentative D call: TRBD2 (5 bases). With 2 bases removed from V and 5 bases from J, the gap between germline ends came to 19 bases. Germline lookup yields CDR1 SGHVS and CDR2 FQNEAQ. This CDR3 region has 17 residues. The CDR3 DNA follows: TGTGCCAGCAGCTTACCCAGTTATCAGAGGGTTGACAATGAGCAGTTCTTC. Its translation: CASSLPSYQRVDNEQFF. Using reference TRBV7-8 and TRBJ2-1 for the parts outside the CDR3, the full variable domain is GAGVSQSPRYKVAKRGQDVALRCDPISGHVSLFWYQQALGQGPEFLTYFQNEAQLDKSGLPSDRFFAERPEGSVSTLKIQRTQQEDSAVYLCASSLPSYQRVDNEQFFGPGTRLTVL.